The 12 T cell receptor beta chains given below trace back to one sample, sequenced in a study of T cell responses to AZD1222 COVID-19 vaccine. Profiled with immunoSEQ multiplex PCR; TCRdb holds only in-frame clones, not every one. The sample contains fewer than 200,000 clones, 85% to 95% of which appear only once. Sequencing used peripheral blood, obtained on day 0 of AZD1222 vaccination. All receptors derive from an adult in good health.

This sequence joins TRBV9 and TRBJ2-1, with D possibly matching TRBD2 (5 bases). The CDR3 is made up of 15 amino acids. V shed 0 bases and J shed 2 bases, with 9 bases lying between them. In germline, CDR1 is SGDLS, CDR2 YYNGEE. The CDR3 DNA sequence: TGTGCCAGCAGCGTAGGGGGAGACGCCTACAATGAGCAGTTCTTC. It yields the protein CASSVGGDAYNEQFF.

The CDR3 DNA reads TGTGCCAGCACCCCCCGGACAGGGAAGGGCACAGATACGCAGTATTTT. Protein: CASTPRTGKGTDTQYF. The chain couples TRBV9 to TRBJ2-3; TRBD1 aligns across 8 bases. The germline V gene encodes CDR1 SGDLS and CDR2 YYNGEE. The J segment lost 1 base and the V segment lost 6 bases, leaving 10 bases of the junction unmatched. The CDR3 totals 16 residues.

The chain couples TRBV7-9 to TRBJ2-2; TRBD2 agrees at 9 bases. V lost 5 bases, J lost 3 bases, and 4 bases stayed unmatched. Germline V lookup: CDR1 SEHNR, CDR2 FQNEAQ (reference sequence). This CDR3 contains 15 residues. The CDR3 bases are TGTGCCAGCAGCAGGACTAGCGAGGACACCGGGGAGCTGTTTTTT. It is translated as CASSRTSEDTGELFF.

V usage is TRBV2 and J usage is TRBJ2-5; the D is unclear. Germline assignment: CDR1 SNHLY and CDR2 FYNNEI. This CDR3 region has 14 residues. V lost 10 bases and J lost 2, with 17 bases in between. The CDR3, as DNA: TGTGCCACCCCCGGTACCAGGAATCAAGAGACCCAGTACTTC. Translating it yields CATPGTRNQETQYF.

The chain is built from TRBV28 and TRBJ2-1, with D tentatively TRBD2 (6 bases). Germline loops: CDR1 MDHEN, CDR2 SYDVKM. Between the trimmed V and J ends, which lost 5 bases and 7 bases, there was a span of 18 bases. The CDR3 consists of 15 residues. CDR3 region: CASSTPGLGDNEQFF. DNA for the CDR3: TGTGCCAGCAGTACACCGGGACTGGGGGATAATGAGCAGTTCTTC.

J is TRBJ1-5 and V is TRBV7-2, with 9 bases aligning to TRBD1. Per the germline V gene, CDR1 is SGHTA and CDR2 is FQGNSA. V lost 8 bases, J lost 5 bases, and 4 bases stayed unmatched. The CDR3 totals 13 residues. CDR3 bases: TGTGCCAGCGGCCGGGACAGGGATCAGCCCCAGCATTTT. This codes for CASGRDRDQPQHF.

The chain recombines TRBV30 with TRBJ1-2; D possibly corresponds to TRBD1 (5 bases). The CDR3 runs 12 residues. Trimming left V 2 bases short and J 4 bases short, with 8 bases between. Germline assignment: CDR1 GTSNPN and CDR2 SVGIG (reference sequence). The CDR3 reads CAWSWGTYGYTF. The CDR3 DNA is TGTGCCTGGAGTTGGGGCACCTATGGCTACACCTTC.

This clone was seen a handful of times. This chain connects TRBV6-1 to TRBJ1-6; D remains unclear. CDR1 and CDR2 (germline): MNHNS, SASEGT. The CDR3 sequence is 15 residues long. Trimming cost V 2 bases and J 7 bases, with 12 bases left between them. CDR3 in amino acids: CASSETSEGNSPLHF. Written as DNA, the CDR3 is TGTGCCAGCAGTGAAACTTCCGAAGGCAATTCACCCCTCCACTTT.

This clone turned up a few times. The V call is TRBV28, the J call TRBJ2-3, with D maybe TRBD1 (6 bases). This CDR3 has 15 amino acids. Trimming took 5 bases from V and 4 from J, leaving 16 bases between them. Looked up from germline, CDR1 is MDHEN and CDR2 is SYDVKM. DNA of the CDR3: TGTGCCAGCAGTCCAAATCCAGGGGTTGCAGATACGCAGTATTTT. It encodes CASSPNPGVADTQYF.

This chain links TRBV29-1 with TRBJ1-2, with TRBD1 identical over 8 bases. Germline V gene data show CDR1 as SQVTM and CDR2 as ANQGSEA. J was trimmed by 3 bases and V by 6 bases; bases with no gene match: 12. The CDR3 sequence is 15 residues long. The CDR3 region is CSVPVDGQGYYGYTF. The CDR3 nucleotides are TGCAGCGTGCCCGTGGACGGACAGGGCTACTATGGCTACACCTTC.

V usage is TRBV28 and J usage is TRBJ1-1; D is perhaps TRBD1 (5 bases). The CDR3 spans 15 residues. Germline-derived CDR1 and CDR2 are MDHEN and SYDVKM. Trimming stripped 8 bases from V and 9 bases from J, with 25 bases between. The CDR3, as DNA: TGTGCCAGCCTGAACCAGGGTGACGGCACCCCCAAAGCTTTCTTT. As protein: CASLNQGDGTPKAFF. The full variable domain, its missing parts supplied by reference TRBV28 and TRBJ1-1, is DVKVTQSSRYLVKRTGEKVFLECVQDMDHENMFWYRQDPGLGLRLIYFSYDVKMKEKGDIPEGYSVSREKKERFSLILESASTNQTSMYLCASLNQGDGTPKAFFGQGTRLTVV.

This rearrangement joins TRBV6-5 to TRBJ2-7, with TRBD2 matching over 9 bases. The CDR3 spans 15 residues. Germline-derived CDR1 and CDR2 are MNHEY and SVGAGI. The trim removed 5 bases at V and 2 bases at J, leaving 7 bases unmatched. In DNA form, the CDR3 reads TGTGCCAGCAGTCCTTGGACTAGCGTCCCCTACGAGCAGTACTTC. The encoded protein is CASSPWTSVPYEQYF.